This T cell receptor beta chain originates from a study of T cells in Graves' hyperthyroidism and ophthalmopathy. This clonotype was recorded a few times. This may arise from a read error, as a much more abundant clone is one base away. There were TCR beta CDR3 regions amplified from RNA transcripts. First-round RT-PCR with HTBI primers amplified the TCR CDR3 region. TCRdb called the multiplex PCR reads again in MiXCR, with one record for every CDR3 protein. The sample has about 350,000 distinct CDR3 sequences; approximately 13% are singletons. The CDR3 extends over 13 amino acids. Germline CDR1 reads SGDLS; CDR2 reads YYNGEE.

V usage is TRBV9 and J usage is TRBJ1-2; D is undetermined. The receptor was isolated from a woman between 40 and 50 years old with Graves' ophthalmopathy. The material sequenced was blood. CDR3 nucleotide sequence: TGTACCAGCAGCGTTGACCGAGTCTATGGCTACACCTTC. Its protein is CTSSVDRVYGYTF.